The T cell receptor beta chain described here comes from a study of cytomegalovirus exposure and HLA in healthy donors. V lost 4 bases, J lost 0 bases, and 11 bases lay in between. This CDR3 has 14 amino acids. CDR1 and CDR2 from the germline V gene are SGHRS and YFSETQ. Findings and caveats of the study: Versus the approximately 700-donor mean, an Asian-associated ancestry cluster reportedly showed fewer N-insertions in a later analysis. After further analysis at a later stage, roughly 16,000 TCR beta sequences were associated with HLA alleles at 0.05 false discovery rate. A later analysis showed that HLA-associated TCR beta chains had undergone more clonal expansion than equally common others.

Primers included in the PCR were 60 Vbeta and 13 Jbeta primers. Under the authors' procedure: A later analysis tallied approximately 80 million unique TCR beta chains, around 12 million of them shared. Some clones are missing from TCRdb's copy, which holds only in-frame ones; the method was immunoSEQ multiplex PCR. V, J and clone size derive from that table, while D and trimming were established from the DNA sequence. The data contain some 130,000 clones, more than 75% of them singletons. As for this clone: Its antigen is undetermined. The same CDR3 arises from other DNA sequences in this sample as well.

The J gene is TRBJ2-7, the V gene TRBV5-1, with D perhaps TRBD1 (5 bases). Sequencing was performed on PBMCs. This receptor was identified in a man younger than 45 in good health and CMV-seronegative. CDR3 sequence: CASSRDSSSYEQYF. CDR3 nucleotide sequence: TGCGCCAGCAGCCGCGACAGTAGCTCCTACGAGCAGTACTTC. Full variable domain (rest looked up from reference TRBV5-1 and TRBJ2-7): KAGVTQTPRYLIKTRGQQVTLSCSPISGHRSVSWYQQTPGQGLQFLFEYFSETQRNKGNFPGRFSGRQFSNSRSEMNVSTLELGDSALYLCASSRDSSSYEQYFGPGTRLTVT.